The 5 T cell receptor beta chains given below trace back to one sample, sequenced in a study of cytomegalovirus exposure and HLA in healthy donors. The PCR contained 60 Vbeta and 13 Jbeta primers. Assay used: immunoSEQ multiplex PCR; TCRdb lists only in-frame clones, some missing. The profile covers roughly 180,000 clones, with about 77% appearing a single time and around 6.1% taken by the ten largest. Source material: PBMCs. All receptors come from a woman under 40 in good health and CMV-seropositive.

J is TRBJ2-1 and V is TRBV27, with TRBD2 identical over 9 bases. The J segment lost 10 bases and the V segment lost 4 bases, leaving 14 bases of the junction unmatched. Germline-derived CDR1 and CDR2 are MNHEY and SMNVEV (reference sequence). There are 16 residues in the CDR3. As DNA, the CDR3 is TGTGCCAGCAGTTCCCCCAGTGGCGGGAGGGCCGGGGAGCAGTTCTTC. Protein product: CASSSPSGGRAGEQFF.

CDR3 residues: CASSGKLAGGQETQYF. In DNA, the CDR3 is TGTGCCAGCAGCGGCAAATTGGCAGGGGGCCAAGAGACCCAGTACTTC. The chain joins TRBV7-9 to TRBJ2-5, with 7 bases fitting TRBD1. V shed 5 bases, J shed 1 base, and the junction held 10 bases outside the gene matches. Germline CDR1 SEHNR, CDR2 FQNEAQ (reference sequence). The CDR3 is made up of 16 amino acids.

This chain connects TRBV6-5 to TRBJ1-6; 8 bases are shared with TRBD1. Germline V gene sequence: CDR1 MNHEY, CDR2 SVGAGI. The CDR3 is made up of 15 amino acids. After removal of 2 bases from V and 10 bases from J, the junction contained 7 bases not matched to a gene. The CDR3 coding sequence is TGTGCCAGCAGTTACGGGGACAGGCAGGGCTCACCCCTCCACTTT. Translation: CASSYGDRQGSPLHF.

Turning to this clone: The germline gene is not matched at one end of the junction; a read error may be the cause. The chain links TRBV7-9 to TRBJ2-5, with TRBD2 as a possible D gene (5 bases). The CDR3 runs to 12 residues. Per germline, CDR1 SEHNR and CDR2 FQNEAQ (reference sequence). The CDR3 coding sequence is TGTTCCAGCAGCTTGGGAGAAGAGACCCAGTACTTC. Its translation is CSSSLGEETQYF.

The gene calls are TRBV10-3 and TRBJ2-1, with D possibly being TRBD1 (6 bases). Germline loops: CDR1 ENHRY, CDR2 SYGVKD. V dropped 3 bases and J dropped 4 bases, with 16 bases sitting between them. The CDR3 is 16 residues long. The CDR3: CAISDPTGNRYNEQFF. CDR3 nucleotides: TGTGCCATCAGTGATCCCACAGGGAATCGGTACAATGAGCAGTTCTTC.